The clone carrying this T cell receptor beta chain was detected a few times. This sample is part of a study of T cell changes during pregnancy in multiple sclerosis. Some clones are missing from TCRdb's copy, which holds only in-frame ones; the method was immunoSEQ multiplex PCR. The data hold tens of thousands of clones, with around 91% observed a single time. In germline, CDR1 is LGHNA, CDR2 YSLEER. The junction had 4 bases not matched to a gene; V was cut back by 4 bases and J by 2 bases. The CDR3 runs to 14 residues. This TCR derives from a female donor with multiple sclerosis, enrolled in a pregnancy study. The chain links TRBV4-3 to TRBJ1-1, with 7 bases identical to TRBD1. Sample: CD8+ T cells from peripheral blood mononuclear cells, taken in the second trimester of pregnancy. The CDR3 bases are TGCGCCAGCAGCCCAGGGGGACCTAACACTGAAGCTTTCTTT. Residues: CASSPGGPNTEAFF.